This T cell receptor beta chain came from a study of monozygotic twins with inflammatory bowel disease. TCR libraries each used about 3.5 ug of total RNA. cDNA synthesis was performed in eight separate reactions for each sample. One entry per CDR3 protein, without DNA, is what TCRdb gives after re-calling the 5' RACE reads. The ten top clones account for 0.95% to 1.5%, within a sample of some 130,000 distinct CDR3 sequences. On this clonotype itself: No antigen is known for it.

Study-wide points: Support for any single strong IBD-associated signal or clonotype was not found. Part of the variability in patient repertoires may have come from differing immunosuppressive treatments.

The CDR3 totals 14 residues. Sequenced material: blood. V gene TRBV12-3 or TRBV12-4 combines with J gene TRBJ1-5; lacking DNA, the TRBD1 call made by TCRdb goes unchecked. The receptor comes from a human donor with ulcerative colitis or Crohn's disease, or a healthy co-twin of an affected twin (not recorded which). The CDR3 loop is CASSSGRGWQPQHF.